The entry below describes one T cell receptor (beta chain). These data come from a study of blood T cell repertoires in COVID-19. TCRdb's copy holds only in-frame clones and misses some; the assay was immunoSEQ multiplex PCR. This table holds about 140,000 clones, roughly 89% found once. In germline, CDR1 is SGHNT, CDR2 YENEEA. Trimming cost V 1 base and J 4 bases, with 5 bases left between them. The CDR3 is made up of 12 amino acids. Sequenced: peripheral blood. This sequence originates from a woman aged 40 to 50 with acute or convalescent COVID-19. The V gene is TRBV11-3, the J gene TRBJ2-7; weak D call: TRBD2 (5 bases). CDR3 sequence reads: CASSLGRYEQYF. In DNA form, the CDR3 reads TGTGCCAGCAGCTTAGGGAGGTACGAGCAGTACTTC.